Described below is a single TCR beta chain sequence and its context. Antigen specificity is unknown. Measured with immunoSEQ multiplex PCR; TCRdb has only the in-frame clones, and not every one. The sample has around 68,000 clones, around 90% seen once. This sample was taken from a study of OX40 agonist ivuxolimab in advanced cancers. The ends lost 8 bases at V and 5 bases at J; junction bases unmatched: 9. The germline V gene has CDR1 SQVTM and CDR2 ANQGSEA. This CDR3 is 13 amino acids long. Study findings and constraints: Among the lowest levels of clonal expansion were found in partial responders at 0.1-3.0 mg/kg. Average numbers of expanded clones were greater in CD8+ T cells than in CD4+.

This chain links TRBV29-1 with TRBJ2-7, with 10 bases aligning to TRBD1. The material sequenced was CD4+ or CD8+ T cells sorted from blood, taken in a trial of the OX40 agonist ivuxolimab. This receptor was obtained from an adult with an advanced solid tumor such as melanoma, head and neck, liver or kidney cancer. The CDR3, as DNA: TGCAGCACGGGGACAGGGGTAAGGGACGAGCAGTACTTC. Translation gives CSTGTGVRDEQYF.